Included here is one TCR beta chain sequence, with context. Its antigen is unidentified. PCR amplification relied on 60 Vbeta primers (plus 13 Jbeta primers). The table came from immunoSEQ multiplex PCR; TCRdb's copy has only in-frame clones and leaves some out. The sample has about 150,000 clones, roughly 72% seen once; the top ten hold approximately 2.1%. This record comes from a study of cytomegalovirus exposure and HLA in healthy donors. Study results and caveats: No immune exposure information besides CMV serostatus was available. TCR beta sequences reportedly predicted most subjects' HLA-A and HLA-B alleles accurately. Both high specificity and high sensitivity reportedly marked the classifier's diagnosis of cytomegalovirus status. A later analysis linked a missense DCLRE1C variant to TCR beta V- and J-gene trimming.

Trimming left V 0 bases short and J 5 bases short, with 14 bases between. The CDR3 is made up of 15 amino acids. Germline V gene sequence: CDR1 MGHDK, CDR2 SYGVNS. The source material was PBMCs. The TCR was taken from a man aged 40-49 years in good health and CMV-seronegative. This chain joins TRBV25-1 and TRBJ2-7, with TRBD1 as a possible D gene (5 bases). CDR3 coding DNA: TGTGCCAGCAGTGAATATGCAGGGATTGATCACGAGCAGTACTTC. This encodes CASSEYAGIDHEQYF.